The 26 T cell receptor beta chains presented below share a single source sample, sequenced in a study of CD8+ T cells in alopecia areata. Treatment noted: oral pan-JAK inhibitor, 5-10 mg twice daily. RNA was extracted and reverse transcribed into cDNA as the sequencing template. Assay: immunoSEQ multiplex PCR; the TCRdb copy retains only in-frame clones and omits some. The table shows 150,000 to 200,000 clones, with 53% occurring only once. The sequenced sample was CD8+ T cells sorted from blood, obtained at week 24, from a patient treated with tofacitinib. The receptors stem from a human donor with alopecia areata.

A few counts support this clone. The genes are TRBV29-1 and TRBJ2-3, with 8 bases matching TRBD2. CDR1 and CDR2 (germline): SQVTM, ANQGSEA. This CDR3 is 16 amino acids long. Unmatched junction bases numbered 12, after V lost 2 bases and J lost 5 bases. The CDR3 nucleotides are TGCAGCGTTGAAACCAGAGCTAGCGGGTCGAGAGATACGCAGTATTTT. Amino acid sequence: CSVETRASGSRDTQYF.

This chain links TRBV2 with TRBJ2-3, with a possible D match to TRBD2 (6 bases). V lost 3 bases, J lost 4 bases, and 11 bases lay in between. Germline assignment: CDR1 SNHLY and CDR2 FYNNEI. The length of the CDR3 is 14 residues. CDR3 DNA sequence: TGTGCCAGCAGTGAGGAGACTAGATCAGATACGCAGTATTTT. Protein: CASSEETRSDTQYF.

This clone was seen only a few times. This rearrangement joins TRBV30 to TRBJ1-1; no definite D call. Germline CDR1 reads GTSNPN; CDR2 reads SVGIG (reference sequence). V lost 5 bases and J 7 bases, leaving 17 bases between the germline ends. This CDR3 contains 13 residues. CDR3 amino acids: CAWGTTWGGEAFF. The CDR3 region has the DNA TGTGCCTGGGGAACGACATGGGGTGGTGAAGCTTTCTTT.

Here the CDR3 reads CASSNSNYGYTF. The CDR3, as DNA: TGCGCCAGCAGTAATTCTAACTATGGCTACACCTTC. V usage is TRBV4-3 and J usage is TRBJ1-2, with D unresolved. Trimming took off 6 bases at V and 0 bases at J, with 5 bases between the two ends. CDR3 length equals 12 residues. CDR1 and CDR2 from the germline V gene are LGHNA and YSLEER.

CDR3: CASSASDSYNSPLHF. The CDR3, as DNA: TGTGCCAGCAGCGCGTCGGACTCCTATAATTCACCCCTCCACTTT. The chain carries TRBV9 and TRBJ1-6; D not certain. Germline CDR1 is SGDLS and CDR2 is YYNGEE. The CDR3 covers 15 residues. V was cut by 3 bases and J by 0 bases, with 7 bases left in between. Complete variable domain (other parts from reference TRBV9 and TRBJ1-6): DSGVTQTPKHLITATGQRVTLRCSPRSGDLSVYWYQQSLDQGLQFLIQYYNGEERAKGNILERFSAQQFPDLHSELNLSSLELGDSALYFCASSASDSYNSPLHFGNGTRLTVT.

This clone turned up a few times. The chain combines TRBV29-1 with TRBJ2-1; D may be TRBD1 (5 bases). CDR1 and CDR2 from the germline V gene are SQVTM and ANQGSEA. There are 11 residues in the CDR3. The V end lost 5 bases, the J end lost 8 bases, and 10 bases lay between the germline ends. The CDR3: CSVNAGYEQFF. The CDR3 DNA reads as TGCAGCGTTAATGCAGGGTATGAGCAGTTCTTC.

This chain joins TRBV4-3 and TRBJ2-2, with D possibly TRBD2 on 5 matching bases. From germline, CDR1 is LGHNA and CDR2 YSLEER. The CDR3 is 13 residues long. V shed 1 base and J shed 5 bases, with 5 bases lying between them. DNA for the CDR3: TGCGCCAGCAGCCAAGCGGGAACCGGGGAGCTGTTTTTT. Its translation: CASSQAGTGELFF.

The J gene is TRBJ2-7, the V gene TRBV29-1; 9 nucleotides line up with TRBD1. The CDR3 consists of 12 residues. The germline V gene has CDR1 SQVTM and CDR2 ANQGSEA. V lost 7 bases to trimming and J lost 5 bases; unmatched junction nucleotides: 6. The CDR3 sequence: CSAGDRDNEQYF. CDR3 in DNA: TGCAGCGCGGGGGACAGGGACAACGAGCAGTACTTC.

This rearrangement joins TRBV30 to TRBJ1-2; weak D call: TRBD1 (6 bases). Germline V gene sequence: CDR1 GTSNPN, CDR2 SVGIG (reference sequence). The CDR3 has 13 amino acids. V shed 0 bases and J shed 6 bases, with 11 bases lying between them. CDR3 DNA sequence: TGTGCCTGGAGTGTAACAGGGTGGGATGGCTACACCTTC. It codes for CAWSVTGWDGYTF.

The rearrangement uses TRBV7-9 and TRBJ2-6; unclear D gene. The CDR3 sequence is 18 residues long. CDR1 SEHNR and CDR2 FQNEAQ come from the germline V gene (reference sequence). V lost 3 bases and J lost 2, with 17 bases in between. DNA of the CDR3: TGTGCCAGCAGCTTCACCGCCCACCTTAGAACTGGGGCCAACGTCCTGACTTTC. It translates to CASSFTAHLRTGANVLTF.

This clone was picked up one time. The chain couples TRBV6-5 to TRBJ2-1; D gene uncertain. The germline V gene encodes CDR1 MNHEY and CDR2 SVGAGI. This CDR3 is built from 13 residues. The germline V and J ends were trimmed by 0 bases and 7 bases, with 7 bases remaining between them. The CDR3 reads CASSYSSMNEQFF. The DNA of the CDR3 is TGTGCCAGCAGTTACTCTAGCATGAATGAGCAGTTCTTC.

For the CDR3, the DNA is TGTGCCAGCAGCATTGACAGGGGCGAAAAACTGTTTTTT. It codes for CASSIDRGEKLFF. The rearrangement links TRBV5-6 to TRBJ1-4; TRBD1 matches 8 bases. CDR3 length: 13 amino acids. V lost 4 bases and J lost 8; bases outside the gene matches: 4. The germline V gene encodes CDR1 SGHDT and CDR2 YYEEEE.

This clone has more than one count but fewer than ten. This sequence joins TRBV30 and TRBJ1-5; D is uncertain. Trimming removed 5 bases from V and 5 bases from J, with 19 bases in between. The CDR3 is 15 amino acids. Germline CDR1 is GTSNPN and CDR2 is SVGIG (reference sequence). The CDR3 region is CAWVVNRAFHQPQHF. Written as DNA, the CDR3 is TGTGCCTGGGTAGTCAACCGGGCCTTCCATCAGCCCCAGCATTTT.

V is TRBV7-9 and J is TRBJ2-7; tentative D call: TRBD2 (6 bases). This CDR3 spans 18 amino acids. Germline values: CDR1 SEHNR, CDR2 FQNEAQ (reference sequence). Between the trimmed V and J ends, which lost 5 bases and 1 base, there was a span of 24 bases. DNA of the CDR3: TGTGCCAGCAGCCTAACCGCAGGCCCCGGGACTGTATCCTACGAGCAGTACTTC. Translation: CASSLTAGPGTVSYEQYF.

The chain couples TRBV19 to TRBJ1-4; D not resolved. The germline gives CDR1 LNHDA, CDR2 SQIVND (reference sequence). Trimming removed 7 bases at V and 0 bases at J, with 9 bases between. The CDR3 has 14 amino acids. The CDR3 DNA reads TGTGCCAGTACTAATAGAGCAACTAATGAAAAACTGTTTTTT. It codes for CASTNRATNEKLFF.

The count of this clone is one. J is TRBJ1-1 and V is TRBV2, with a tentative D call TRBD1 (5 bases). CDR1 SNHLY and CDR2 FYNNEI come from the germline V gene. Trimming took 7 bases from V and 8 from J, leaving 11 bases between them. The CDR3 covers 11 residues. In DNA, the CDR3 is TGTGCCAGCACCGTGACAGAAGAAGCTTTCTTT. Its protein product is CASTVTEEAFF.

This clone was counted only a few times. J is TRBJ2-2 and V is TRBV30; 8 bases line up with TRBD1. CDR3 length: 16 amino acids. The J segment lost 1 base and the V segment lost 7 bases, leaving 11 bases of the junction unmatched. The germline gives CDR1 GTSNPN, CDR2 SVGIG (reference sequence). DNA of the CDR3: TGTGCCTTCGGTCCCCTCGGGACAGGGAACACCGGGGAGCTGTTTTTT. Protein product: CAFGPLGTGNTGELFF.

The chain recombines TRBV4-1 with TRBJ1-3, with 8 positions matching TRBD1. V lost 4 bases and J lost 0; bases outside the gene matches: 8. CDR1 is MGHRA and CDR2 is YSYEKL in the germline V gene. The CDR3 covers 17 residues. DNA for the CDR3: TGCGCCAGCAGCCGGTTGCTACAGGGGGACTCTGGAAACACCATATATTTT. Protein: CASSRLLQGDSGNTIYF.

This clone came up a few times. Other DNA sequences from this sample encode an identical CDR3 as well. The chain joins TRBV29-1 to TRBJ1-2, with D unresolved. The ends were cut back, 1 base at V and 5 bases at J, with 5 bases in the middle. Germline V gene data show CDR1 as SQVTM and CDR2 as ANQGSEA. The CDR3 loop spans 11 amino acids. CDR3 residues: CSVEGEYGYTF. The CDR3 bases are TGCAGCGTTGAAGGAGAGTATGGCTACACCTTC.

The chain couples TRBV30 to TRBJ2-1, with D perhaps TRBD1 (5 bases). Trimming took off 0 bases at V and 5 bases at J, with 11 bases between the two ends. The germline V gene has CDR1 GTSNPN and CDR2 SVGIG (reference sequence). The CDR3 is made up of 14 amino acids. DNA for the CDR3: TGTGCCTGGAGTGTGGGGCGGACAAACAATGAGCAGTTCTTC. This encodes CAWSVGRTNNEQFF.

This clone has only a few counts. The V call is TRBV15, the J call TRBJ1-5; D not resolved. CDR1 and CDR2 from the germline V gene are LNHNV and YYDKDF (reference sequence). The CDR3 sequence is 17 residues long. V lost 0 bases and J 7 bases, leaving 19 bases between the germline ends. The CDR3 reads CATSRENVGRRYQPQHF. The CDR3 bases are TGTGCCACCAGCAGAGAAAATGTAGGGAGACGTTACCAGCCCCAGCATTTT.

The chain uses TRBV11-2 and TRBJ2-7; 11 bases map to TRBD1. Germline V gene lookup returns CDR1 SGHAT and CDR2 FQNNGV. V gave up 5 bases and J gave up 3 bases; unmatched junction bases: 3. The CDR3 extends over 14 amino acids. The DNA of the CDR3 is TGTGCCAGCAGCCAGGGACAGGGGGACTACGAGCAGTACTTC. It is translated as CASSQGQGDYEQYF.

The CDR3: CASSLEGQGVYEQYF. As DNA, the CDR3 is TGTGCCAGCAGCTTAGAGGGACAGGGAGTTTACGAGCAGTACTTC. V and J are TRBV11-2 and TRBJ2-7; 9 bases fit TRBD1. This CDR3 comprises 15 residues. The junction had 4 bases not matched to a gene; V was cut back by 0 bases and J by 4 bases. Germline CDR1 SGHAT, CDR2 FQNNGV.

The chain combines TRBV6-6 with TRBJ2-7; possibly TRBD1 for D (6 bases). V was shortened by 6 bases and J by 6 bases, with 9 bases between the two germline ends. The CDR3 covers 11 residues. Germline assignment: CDR1 MNHNY and CDR2 SVGAGI (reference sequence). DNA of the CDR3: TGTGCCAGCAGCCAACAGGGCGAGCAGTACTTC. It translates to CASSQQGEQYF.

This clone occurred a few times. The gene calls are TRBV9 and TRBJ1-1, with D unclear. The germline V gene has CDR1 SGDLS and CDR2 YYNGEE. V lost 0 bases and J lost 6, with 12 bases in between. This CDR3 contains 14 residues. CDR3 residues: CASSVDSVGAEAFF. The CDR3 DNA sequence: TGTGCCAGCAGCGTAGACTCGGTCGGCGCTGAAGCTTTCTTT.

This clone was picked up a small number of times. The chain links TRBV7-9 to TRBJ2-7, with D perhaps TRBD1 (6 bases). Per germline, CDR1 SEHNR and CDR2 FQNEAQ (reference sequence). Trimming cost V 6 bases and J 7 bases, with 22 bases left between them. The CDR3 contains 15 residues. CDR3 sequence reads: CASSGSGTPPGEQYF. The CDR3 coding sequence is TGTGCCAGCAGTGGTTCCGGGACACCTCCTGGGGAGCAGTACTTC. The full variable domain, with the rest looked up from reference TRBV7-9 and TRBJ2-7, is DTGVSQNPRHKITKRGQNVTFRCDPISEHNRLYWYRQTLGQGPEFLTYFQNEAQLEKSRLLSDRFSAERPKGSFSTLEIQRTEQGDSAMYLCASSGSGTPPGEQYFGPGTRLTVT.